The rows below give T cell receptor beta chains drawn from one sample of a study of regulatory T cells in long-lasting Graves disease. MiXCR, run by TCRdb on the multiplex PCR reads, gives a single entry per CDR3 protein. The repertoire holds 580,000 or so distinct CDR3 sequences, with roughly 15% as singletons. These same records also appear under a second study, on T cells in Graves' hyperthyroidism and ophthalmopathy.

This specimen consisted of peripheral blood mononuclear cells (PBMCs), obtained at new diagnosis, from a patient treated with antithyroid drugs. The source of these receptors is a man aged 18 to 30 with Graves disease. Both conserved end residues are part of each CDR3. D genes are given only for firm matches. Where a row states a size, it is once, few, many or the class of an expanded clone; other rows omit it.

v_call	clone_size	d_call	j_call	cdr3_nt	cdr3_aa
TRBV5-1	few	TRBD2	TRBJ2-3	TGCGCCAGCAGCTTGGCCCGGACTAGCGGGAACTTGAGGGATACGCAGTATTTT	CASSLARTSGNLRDTQYF
TRBV30	-	-	TRBJ1-5	TGTGCCTGGGACGACTCTGGCCATCAGCCCCAGCATTTT	CAWDDSGHQPQHF
TRBV20-1	many	TRBD2	TRBJ2-7	TGCAGTGCCGGGCGAACCGGGACTAGCGGGAGGGACGAGCAGTACTTC	CSAGRTGTSGRDEQYF
TRBV10-3	-	TRBD2	TRBJ2-1	TGTGCCATCAATCCCGGGACTAGCGGGAGGAAGGGCAATGAGCAGTTCTTC	CAINPGTSGRKGNEQFF
TRBV27	many	-	TRBJ1-1	TGTGCCAGCAGTGTAAATACAGGGAACACTGAAGCTTTCTTT	CASSVNTGNTEAFF
TRBV6-9	-	-	TRBJ1-1	TGTGCCAGCAGTTACAATCAAGCCCTTGAAGCTTTCTTT	CASSYNQALEAFF
TRBV18	-	TRBD2	TRBJ2-4	TGTGCCAGCTCACCACGGAGGGGAGGGCAAAACATTCAGTACTTC	CASSPRRGGQNIQYF
TRBV7-8	many	TRBD2	TRBJ2-7	TGTGCCAGCAGCTCAGGACCGGGACTAGCGTTCGAGCAGTACTTC	CASSSGPGLAFEQYF
TRBV5-1	few	-	TRBJ1-1	TGCGCCAGCAGCTTGGAAGACAGTACTGAAGCTTTCTTT	CASSLEDSTEAFF
TRBV5-1	many	-	TRBJ2-6	TGCGCCAGCAGCTTGAGGGACTCTGGGGCCAACGTCCTGACTTTC	CASSLRDSGANVLTF
TRBV28	many	-	TRBJ2-1	TGTGCCAGCAGACTTAGCGCGGGGCCGGGCGGTGAGCAGTTCTTC	CASRLSAGPGGEQFF
TRBV20-1	many	TRBD2	TRBJ2-7	TGCAGTGCTAGAGATATTCTCGCGGGAGACGAGCAGTACTTC	CSARDILAGDEQYF
TRBV9	-	-	TRBJ2-3	TGTGCCAGCAGCGTAGGGGACGACACAGATACGCAGTATTTT	CASSVGDDTDTQYF
TRBV9	-	-	TRBJ2-5	TGTGCCAGCAGCGGGACCACACAAGAGACCCAGTACTTC	CASSGTTQETQYF
TRBV28	many	TRBD2	TRBJ2-1	TGTGCCAGCAGTTCTCTTCCCGGGACTAGCGGAGAAAATGAGCAGTTCTTC	CASSSLPGTSGENEQFF
TRBV20-1	many	-	TRBJ2-3	TGCAGTGCTAGACTAACTAGCACAGATACGCAGTATTTT	CSARLTSTDTQYF
TRBV5-1	-	TRBD2	TRBJ2-7	TGCGCCAGCAGCTTGGGGACTAGCGGGAGGGCTTCAAGTTACGAGCAGTACTTC	CASSLGTSGRASSYEQYF
TRBV28	-	-	TRBJ1-1	TGTGCCAGCACCGCTCTACAGGAGCCTAAAGCTTTCTTT	CASTALQEPKAFF
TRBV19	-	TRBD1	TRBJ2-7	TGTGCCAGTAGGAAAGGGACAGGGACGTCCTACGAGCAGTACTTC	CASRKGTGTSYEQYF
TRBV5-4	few	TRBD2	TRBJ2-5	TGTGCCAGCAGAGCGGGGCTCCAAGAGACCCAGTACTTC	CASRAGLQETQYF
TRBV5-1	many	TRBD1	TRBJ2-1	TGCGCCAGCAGCTTGGGAGACAGGGGGTACAATGAGCAGTTCTTC	CASSLGDRGYNEQFF
TRBV5-1	few	-	TRBJ2-6	TGCGCCAGCAGCTTAGAAGGACGGGCCAACGTCCTGACTTTC	CASSLEGRANVLTF
TRBV9	few	TRBD2	TRBJ2-5	TGTGCCAGCAGCGTAGTCGGGGGGGAACAAGAGACCCAGTACTTC	CASSVVGGEQETQYF
TRBV7-8	many	-	TRBJ2-7	TGTGCCAGCAGCCCCCCAGGTTCCCCCTACGAGCAGTACTTC	CASSPPGSPYEQYF
TRBV19	once	-	TRBJ1-2	TGTGCCAGTAGTATCCGTCCGGAATCGTATCATGGCTACACCTTC	CASSIRPESYHGYTF
TRBV4-1	-	-	TRBJ1-1	TGCGCCAGCAGCCAAGATCCGGGGTGGTGGGCTTTCTTT	CASSQDPGWWAFF
TRBV27	once	-	TRBJ2-1	TGTGCCAGCAGTTCCGGACAGTGGCGGGAGTCAGGCTCCTCCTACAATGAGCAGTTCTTC	CASSSGQWRESGSSYNEQFF
TRBV7-9	many	-	TRBJ2-1	TGTGCCAGCAGCTCCGGTGACAGGGAGCAGTTCTTC	CASSSGDREQFF
TRBV20-1	-	TRBD1	TRBJ2-2	TGCAGTGCTCGACCGACAGGGGGCACCGGGGAGCTGTTTTTT	CSARPTGGTGELFF
TRBV28	many	TRBD1	TRBJ2-2	TGTGCCAGCAGCCGGGACAGGCGGACCGGGGAGCTGTTTTTT	CASSRDRRTGELFF
TRBV24-1	many	-	TRBJ2-1	TGTGCCACCAGTGATTTGCGGGAGCAGTTCTTC	CATSDLREQFF
TRBV27	-	TRBD2	TRBJ2-1	TGTGCCAGCAGTTTATATGCGTCTTTCGGGCGGGAGAAGGATGAGCAGTTCTTC	CASSLYASFGREKDEQFF
TRBV5-5	-	-	TRBJ1-4	TGTGCCAGCAGCTCAACTGGAGGGCGGGATGAAAAACTGTTTTTT	CASSSTGGRDEKLFF
TRBV5-1	-	-	TRBJ2-7	TGCGCCAGCAGCCGAATAGGAGGGACGGATACCTGCGAGCAGTACTTC	CASSRIGGTDTCEQYF
TRBV27	-	-	TRBJ1-6	TGTGCCAGCAGTTTATGGGGGGTTTCCAGTAATTCACCCCTCCACTTT	CASSLWGVSSNSPLHF
TRBV9	few	TRBD2	TRBJ2-3	TGTGCCAGCAGCGCCAGGACTAGCGGGAGGACAGATACGCAGTATTTT	CASSARTSGRTDTQYF
TRBV4-1	medium-sized	-	TRBJ2-7	TGCGCCAGCAGCCTCACAACTAGAGGGGGCTACGAGCAGTACTTC	CASSLTTRGGYEQYF
TRBV27	-	-	TRBJ2-7	TGTGCCAGCAGTTTGACGACTAGTTTTATCGCCTACGAGCAGTACTTC	CASSLTTSFIAYEQYF
TRBV28	few	-	TRBJ2-7	TGTGCCAGCACCTCGCCCTTAGGCTACGAGCAGTACTTC	CASTSPLGYEQYF
TRBV20-1	few	-	TRBJ2-1	TGCAGTGCTAGAGATAGCGGAAAATCCTACAATGAGCAGTTCTTC	CSARDSGKSYNEQFF
TRBV12-3/TRBV12-4	-	TRBD2	TRBJ2-1	TGTGCCAGCACCCCTAGCGGGAGATCAAATGAGCAGTTCTTC	CASTPSGRSNEQFF
TRBV12-3/TRBV12-4	many	-	TRBJ2-2	TGTGCCAGCAGCCCCCTGGGTCAGATAGGTACCGGGGAGCTGTTTTTT	CASSPLGQIGTGELFF
TRBV12-3/TRBV12-4	few	-	TRBJ1-4	TGTGCCAGCAGTTTAGGGGTCAGTAATGAAAAACTGTTTTTT	CASSLGVSNEKLFF
TRBV27	many	-	TRBJ1-5	TGTGCCAGCAGTCCGGGGACCCGGGGGGTAAATCAGCCCCAGCATTTT	CASSPGTRGVNQPQHF
TRBV28	many	-	TRBJ2-1	TGTGCCAGCAGTTCTCCCGGGACTCTCTCCTACAATGAGCAGTTCTTC	CASSSPGTLSYNEQFF
TRBV7-3	many	-	TRBJ2-3	TGTGCCAGCAGCCCCGGCGGGCCCCGCACAGATACGCAGTATTTT	CASSPGGPRTDTQYF
TRBV20-1	few	-	TRBJ2-2	TGCAGTGCTAGCTCGCCGGAGTCTAGCACGAACACCGGGGAGCTGTTTTTT	CSASSPESSTNTGELFF
TRBV20-1	many	-	TRBJ2-1	TGCAGTGCCAACCAGGGGTACTACAATGAGCAGTTCTTC	CSANQGYYNEQFF
TRBV27	-	TRBD2	TRBJ2-1	TGTGCCAGCAGGTCGACTAGCCTAAACTCCTACAATGAGCAGTTCTTC	CASRSTSLNSYNEQFF
TRBV27	many	-	TRBJ1-2	TGTGCCAGCAGTGGCCGGACATCCTATGGCTACACCTTC	CASSGRTSYGYTF